The T cell receptor beta chain under discussion was sequenced for a study of blood T cell repertoires in COVID-19. Study summary: PBMCs, B-cell-depleted T cells, or T cells were the source of the cDNA or gDNA that made up the material.

The CDR3 length is 15 residues. Germline V lookup: CDR1 SGHTA, CDR2 FQGNSA. V lost 5 bases, J lost 3 bases, and 7 bases stayed unmatched. The repertoire was sequenced with immunoSEQ multiplex PCR; TCRdb's copy has only in-frame clones and lacks some. This table has fewer than 110,000 clones, 80% to 85% appearing once. The sequence was obtained from a human donor in a cohort sampled during active COVID-19. Sequenced material: peripheral blood. The V gene is TRBV7-2, the J gene TRBJ2-7; TRBD2 matches at 10 bases. The CDR3 nucleotides read TGTGCCAGCAGCCCCGGACTAGCGGCCCTCTACGAGCAGTACTTC. Protein product: CASSPGLAALYEQYF.